The T cell receptor beta chain under discussion was sequenced for a study of T cell responses to AZD1222 COVID-19 vaccine. Study results and caveats: Possibly, clonal diversity was underestimated; donors were largely white British and included more females. Recipients of AZD1222 seropositive at baseline numbered only five or six.

Sequenced by immunoSEQ multiplex PCR; TCRdb stores in-frame clones only, minus some. The profile covers about 130,000 clones, with 80% to 90% appearing a single time and roughly 8.9% taken by the ten largest. Germline CDR1 SGHVS, CDR2 FQNEAQ. Trimming took 5 bases from V and 1 from J, leaving 8 bases between them. The CDR3 loop spans 13 amino acids. Worth noting for this clone: What it recognizes is unknown.

The sample was peripheral blood, taken 28 days after the second AZD1222 dose. This receptor was identified in an adult who received the AZD1222 COVID-19 vaccine. V gene TRBV7-8 combines with J gene TRBJ1-1, with no clear D. CDR3 sequence (DNA): TGTGCCAGCAGCCCGGACGAGAACACTGAAGCTTTCTTT. Amino acid sequence: CASSPDENTEAFF.